The 24 T cell receptor beta chains below were found in one sample sequenced in a study of blood T cell repertoires in COVID-19. The assay was immunoSEQ multiplex PCR, and TCRdb's table has in-frame clones only and misses some. The top ten clones hold about 4.7% of a sample with a few hundred thousand clones, 80% to 90% of them seen once. Sequencing input: PBMCs or T cells enriched from blood (not recorded which). These receptors were taken from a man aged 25-40 years who had recovered from COVID-19.

The rearrangement uses TRBV2 and TRBJ1-6; D may be TRBD1 (6 bases). The CDR3 contains 13 residues. The germline V gene has CDR1 SNHLY and CDR2 FYNNEI. V lost 6 bases and J lost 7, with 10 bases in between. The CDR3 loop is CASRGTLNSPLHF. The CDR3 DNA follows: TGTGCCAGCAGAGGGACACTGAATTCACCCCTCCACTTT.

The chain links TRBV7-2 to TRBJ1-6, with 8 bases aligning to TRBD1. This CDR3 has 15 residues. Trimming removed 4 bases from V and 7 bases from J; junction bases left unmatched: 6. In germline, CDR1 is SGHTA, CDR2 FQGNSA. CDR3 sequence reads: CASSSRQGRNSPLHF. The DNA for the CDR3 is TGTGCCAGCAGCTCCCGACAGGGGAGGAATTCACCCCTCCACTTT.

V is TRBV28 and J is TRBJ1-4, with D possibly matching TRBD1 (6 bases). The ends were cut back, 5 bases at V and 4 bases at J, with 11 bases in the middle. From germline, CDR1 is MDHEN and CDR2 SYDVKM. This CDR3 contains 14 residues. The CDR3 here is CASSRTDRNEKLFF. The DNA for the CDR3 is TGTGCCAGCAGTCGGACAGACCGTAATGAAAAACTGTTTTTT.

The genes are TRBV5-8 and TRBJ2-1; 7 bases match TRBD2. After removal of 4 bases from V and 3 bases from J, the junction contained 7 bases not matched to a gene. From germline, CDR1 is SGHTS and CDR2 YDEGEE. CDR3 length: 15 residues. The CDR3 DNA sequence: TGTGCCAGCAGCCTCCGGGCTAGCGGCTACAATGAGCAGTTCTTC. As protein: CASSLRASGYNEQFF.

The rearrangement links TRBV18 to TRBJ1-6, with 9 bases aligning to TRBD1. After removal of 8 bases from V and 9 bases from J, the junction contained 11 bases not matched to a gene. CDR1 KGHSH and CDR2 LQKENI come from the germline V gene. This CDR3 has 15 residues. The CDR3 coding sequence is TGTGCCAGCCCGGACAGGGGAGGTTCGGGTTCACCCCTCCACTTT. Amino acid sequence: CASPDRGGSGSPLHF. The full variable domain, its missing parts supplied by reference TRBV18 and TRBJ1-6, is NAGVMQNPRHLVRRRGQEARLRCSPMKGHSHVYWYRQLPEEGLKFMVYLQKENIIDESGMPKERFSAEFPKEGPSILRIQQVVRGDSAAYFCASPDRGGSGSPLHFGNGTRLTVT.

The chain is built from TRBV24-1 and TRBJ2-7, with TRBD1 matching 12 bases. In germline, CDR1 is KGHDR, CDR2 SFDVKD. V lost 7 bases to trimming and J lost 4 bases; unmatched junction nucleotides: 13. The CDR3 is made up of 17 amino acids. This CDR3 reads CATSQPGTGGARYEQYF. CDR3 nucleotides: TGTGCCACCAGCCAACCCGGGACAGGGGGCGCGCGATACGAGCAGTACTTC.

J is TRBJ1-2 and V is TRBV27; D is unclear. This CDR3 contains 14 residues. V was trimmed by 5 bases and J by 2 bases, leaving 12 bases between them. Per the germline V gene, CDR1 is MNHEY and CDR2 is SMNVEV (reference sequence). The chain's CDR3 is CASSTRRGNYGYTF. The CDR3 DNA sequence: TGTGCCAGCAGTACGAGGCGGGGAAACTATGGCTACACCTTC.

The CDR3 sequence is CASNPFGGVTGELFF. Here the CDR3 DNA reads TGTGCCAGCAACCCTTTTGGGGGGGTCACCGGGGAGCTGTTTTTT. The chain uses TRBV28 and TRBJ2-2; 7 bases line up with TRBD2. This CDR3 spans 15 amino acids. The ends lost 7 bases at V and 4 bases at J; junction bases unmatched: 9. CDR1 is MDHEN and CDR2 is SYDVKM in the germline V gene.

The chain carries TRBV27 and TRBJ1-5, with D possibly TRBD1 on 5 matching bases. This CDR3 contains 18 residues. Trimming removed 1 base at V and 0 bases at J, with 16 bases between. Per germline, CDR1 MNHEY and CDR2 SMNVEV (reference sequence). The CDR3 protein is CASSLCPGVPYSNQPQHF. The CDR3 DNA is TGTGCCAGCAGTTTATGTCCGGGGGTCCCTTATAGCAATCAGCCCCAGCATTTT.

This clone occurred once. CDR3: CASSPTRDRASYEQYF. In DNA, the CDR3 is TGTGCCAGCTCACCCACTCGGGACAGGGCGTCCTACGAGCAGTACTTC. The rearrangement links TRBV18 to TRBJ2-7; the match to TRBD1 covers 9 bases. CDR3 length: 16 amino acids. J gave up 1 base and V 3 bases, and 7 bases lay outside the gene matches. The germline CDR1 and CDR2 sequences are KGHSH and LQKENI. The full variable domain, with the rest looked up from reference TRBV18 and TRBJ2-7, is NAGVMQNPRHLVRRRGQEARLRCSPMKGHSHVYWYRQLPEEGLKFMVYLQKENIIDESGMPKERFSAEFPKEGPSILRIQQVVRGDSAAYFCASSPTRDRASYEQYFGPGTRLTVT.

This clone was observed a handful of times. The chain carries TRBV6-1 and TRBJ2-3, with 14 bases identical to TRBD2. Germline trimming cut 4 bases from V and 4 bases from J; bases unmatched to any gene: 4. This CDR3 has 16 residues. The germline V gene has CDR1 MNHNS and CDR2 SASEGT. CDR3 in amino acids: CASSARLAGGADTQYF. The CDR3 DNA is TGTGCCAGCAGTGCTCGACTAGCGGGGGGGGCAGATACGCAGTATTTT.

The V gene is TRBV5-4, the J gene TRBJ2-5; D call uncertain. CDR1 and CDR2 from the germline V gene are SGHNT and YYREEE (reference sequence). This CDR3 comprises 14 residues. The V end was cut by 1 base, the J end by 2 bases, with 9 bases between. CDR3 DNA sequence: TGTGCCAGCAGCTTGAAGAAGGAGCAAGAGACCCAGTACTTC. This encodes CASSLKKEQETQYF.

The chain carries TRBV7-9 and TRBJ2-1; D gene ambiguous. The CDR3 consists of 11 residues. Germline V gene sequence: CDR1 SEHNR, CDR2 FQNEAQ (reference sequence). Deletions cut 1 base from V and 9 bases from J, with 4 bases between. The chain's CDR3 is CASSLGPEQFF. For the CDR3, the DNA is TGTGCCAGCAGCTTAGGGCCTGAGCAGTTCTTC.

The rearrangement joins TRBV19 to TRBJ2-2; the match to TRBD1 covers 9 bases. The CDR3 runs 16 residues. J gave up 5 bases and V 6 bases, and 10 bases lay outside the gene matches. Germline CDR1 and CDR2: LNHDA and SQIVND (reference sequence). The CDR3 protein is CASSQPGQGRTGELFF. CDR3 in DNA: TGTGCCAGTAGCCAACCGGGACAGGGTAGGACCGGGGAGCTGTTTTTT.

This clone was detected once. The V call is TRBV28, the J call TRBJ2-7; the match to TRBD1 covers 8 bases. This CDR3 comprises 15 residues. Germline assignment: CDR1 MDHEN and CDR2 SYDVKM. Trimming cost V 4 bases and J 3 bases; bases outside gene matches: 8. In nucleotides, the CDR3 is TGTGCCAGCAGTTCCTACGGTACAGGGGGCTACGAGCAGTACTTC. This encodes CASSSYGTGGYEQYF.

The V gene is TRBV30, the J gene TRBJ1-5; D unclear. CDR1 is GTSNPN, CDR2 SVGIG, per germline (reference sequence). The V end lost 1 base, the J end lost 2 bases, and 9 bases lay between the germline ends. This CDR3 spans 14 amino acids. CDR3 nucleotide sequence: TGTGCCTGGAGTGAGGCGGCTGGCAATCAGCCCCAGCATTTT. This translates into CAWSEAAGNQPQHF.

The chain joins TRBV28 to TRBJ1-5, with a weak D call TRBD1 (5 bases). Trimming removed 3 bases from V and 4 bases from J, with 10 bases in between. The germline gives CDR1 MDHEN, CDR2 SYDVKM. The CDR3 totals 14 residues. The CDR3 sequence is CASSFVQGNQPQHF. In nucleotides, the CDR3 is TGTGCCAGCAGTTTTGTCCAGGGAAATCAGCCCCAGCATTTT.

The chain has TRBV7-9 and TRBJ1-1, with D hard to call. The length of the CDR3 is 12 residues. The germline V gene encodes CDR1 SEHNR and CDR2 FQNEAQ (reference sequence). With 4 bases removed from V and 6 bases from J, the gap between germline ends came to 9 bases. The CDR3 here is CASSYGVAEAFF. The CDR3 nucleotides are TGTGCCAGCAGCTACGGGGTTGCTGAAGCTTTCTTT.

This sequence joins TRBV14 and TRBJ2-7; 8 nucleotides agree with TRBD1. Germline CDR1 is SGHDN and CDR2 is FVKESK. V was pared by 4 bases and J by 7 bases, with 6 bases of the junction left unmatched. The CDR3 has 13 residues. CDR3 bases: TGTGCCAGCAGCCCCCGACAGGGGAGGGAGCAGTACTTC. Translation gives CASSPRQGREQYF.

The rearrangement uses TRBV2 and TRBJ1-5, with 7 positions matching TRBD1. The V and J ends lost 2 bases and 2 bases, in that order; junction bases with no gene match: 15. CDR1 and CDR2 from the germline V gene are SNHLY and FYNNEI. The CDR3 covers 19 residues. This chain's CDR3 is CASSEWNRGVLRGNQPQHF. The CDR3 coding sequence is TGTGCCAGCAGTGAATGGAACAGGGGAGTATTAAGGGGCAATCAGCCCCAGCATTTT.

The chain combines TRBV7-9 with TRBJ1-5; the match to TRBD1 covers 10 bases. In germline, CDR1 is SEHNR, CDR2 FQNEAQ (reference sequence). The J segment lost 0 bases and the V segment lost 5 bases, leaving 7 bases of the junction unmatched. The CDR3 has 17 residues. In DNA form, the CDR3 reads TGTGCCAGCAGCCCGCTCGGACAGGGGGTTAGCAATCAGCCCCAGCATTTT. Amino acids: CASSPLGQGVSNQPQHF.

This chain uses TRBV5-6 with TRBJ2-5; 9 bases are shared with TRBD1. The CDR3 is 16 amino acids. CDR1 is SGHDT, CDR2 YYEEEE, per germline. V gave up 7 bases and J gave up 1 base; unmatched junction bases: 11. The CDR3 region is CASDKPGQGIQETQYF. Written as DNA, the CDR3 is TGTGCCAGCGATAAACCGGGACAGGGCATCCAAGAGACCCAGTACTTC.

The J gene is TRBJ1-6, the V gene TRBV3-1 (or the pseudogene TRBV3-2); D is possibly TRBD1 (5 bases). The CDR3 consists of 16 residues. Trimming pared 1 base from V and 10 bases from J, leaving 17 bases between. Germline values: CDR1 LGHDT, CDR2 YNNKEL (reference sequence). The DNA for the CDR3 is TGTGCCAGCAGCCAAGTCCCATACGGGGGACGGTCACCCCTCCACTTT. This translates into CASSQVPYGGRSPLHF.

The V and J genes are TRBV5-1 and TRBJ2-5; the match to TRBD2 covers 10 bases. Germline CDR1 SGHRS, CDR2 YFSETQ. The CDR3 sequence is 15 residues long. The junction had 7 bases not matched to a gene; V was cut back by 4 bases and J by 4 bases. Here the CDR3 reads CASSGSGTSVETQYF. As DNA, the CDR3 is TGCGCCAGCAGCGGATCCGGGACTAGCGTAGAGACCCAGTACTTC.